This T cell receptor (beta chain) was obtained from a study of response to subunit inactivated influenza vaccine. This clonotype occurred many times. Its cognate antigen is unknown. Study results and caveats: Each seasonal influenza vaccination, the authors suggested, recruits few new T cells.

TCRdb re-derived calls from the RT-PCR reads in MiXCR, one entry per CDR3 protein. Here the sample spans some 600,000 distinct CDR3 sequences, approximately 14% being singletons. This receptor was taken from a man aged 45-60 years who received an inactivated influenza vaccine. Sequenced here: PBMCs from blood, sampled about 14 days before vaccination.

The CDR3 nucleotides are TGTGCCAGCAGCCGTGGGGTAGTGGAGCCCCAGCATTTT. Amino acids: CASSRGVVEPQHF. The chain uses TRBV5-6 and TRBJ1-5; no reliable D call. Trimming left V 4 bases short and J 8 bases short, with 13 bases between. There are 13 residues in the CDR3. Looked up from germline, CDR1 is SGHDT and CDR2 is YYEEEE.